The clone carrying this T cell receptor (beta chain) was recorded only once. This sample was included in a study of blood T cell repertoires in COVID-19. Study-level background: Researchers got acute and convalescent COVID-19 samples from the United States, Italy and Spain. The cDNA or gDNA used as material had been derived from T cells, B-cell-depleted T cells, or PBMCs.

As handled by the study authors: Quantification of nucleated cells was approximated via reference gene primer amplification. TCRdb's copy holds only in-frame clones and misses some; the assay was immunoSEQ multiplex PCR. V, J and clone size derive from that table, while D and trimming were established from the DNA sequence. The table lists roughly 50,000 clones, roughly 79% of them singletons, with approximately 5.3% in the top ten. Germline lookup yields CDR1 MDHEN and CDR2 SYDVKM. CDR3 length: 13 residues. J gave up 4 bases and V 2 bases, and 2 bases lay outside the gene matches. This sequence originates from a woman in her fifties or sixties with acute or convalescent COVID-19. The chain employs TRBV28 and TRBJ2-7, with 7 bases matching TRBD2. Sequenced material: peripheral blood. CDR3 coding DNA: TGTGCCAGCAGTTTAGGGGGGGGGTACGAGCAGTACTTC. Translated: CASSLGGGYEQYF.